Sequencing of this T cell receptor beta chain was carried out in a study of shared clonotypes between healthy human individuals. Study-wide results and limits: At large depth, rarefaction still showed sorted-subset sequencing to be incomplete. A generally larger estimated richness was seen in naive subsets than in memory subsets.

The table lists this clone with a count of one. Its antigen is still unknown. Produced via immunoSEQ multiplex PCR; TCRdb's table is partial and in-frame only. The sample contains some 630,000 clones, more than 70% of which appear only once. The CDR3 is 15 residues long. Germline V gene lookup returns CDR1 LNHDA and CDR2 SQIVND (reference sequence). V dropped 4 bases and J dropped 4; count of bases not matched to a gene: 8. J is TRBJ2-5 and V is TRBV19; 8 bases match TRBD1. Sequenced sample: memory CD4+ T cells sorted from blood. Indicated subset: CD45RA-negative fraction. This receptor was obtained from a woman aged 25 to 39 in good health. The CDR3 region is CASSTRTGRGETQYF. CDR3 nucleotides: TGTGCCAGTAGTACCAGGACAGGGCGGGGAGAGACCCAGTACTTC. The full variable domain, with the rest looked up from reference TRBV19 and TRBJ2-5, is DGGITQSPKYLFRKEGQNVTLSCEQNLNHDAMYWYRQDPGQGLRLIYYSQIVNDFQKGDIAEGYSVSREKKESFPLTVTSAQKNPTAFYLCASSTRTGRGETQYFGPGTRLLVL.